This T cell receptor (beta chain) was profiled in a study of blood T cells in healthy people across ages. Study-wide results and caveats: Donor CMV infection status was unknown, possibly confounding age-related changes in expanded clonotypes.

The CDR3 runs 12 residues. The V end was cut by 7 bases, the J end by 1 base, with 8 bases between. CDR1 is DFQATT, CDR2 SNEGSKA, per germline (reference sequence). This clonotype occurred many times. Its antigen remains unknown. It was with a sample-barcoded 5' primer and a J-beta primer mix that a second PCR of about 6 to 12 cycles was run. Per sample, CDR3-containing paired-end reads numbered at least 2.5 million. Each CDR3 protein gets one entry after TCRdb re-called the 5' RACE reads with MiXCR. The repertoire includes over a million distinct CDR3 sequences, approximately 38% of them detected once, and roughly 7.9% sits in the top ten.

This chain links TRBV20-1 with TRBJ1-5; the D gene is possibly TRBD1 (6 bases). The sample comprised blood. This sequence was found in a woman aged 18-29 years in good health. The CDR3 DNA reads TGCAGTGTTGGACAGAGCAATCAGCCCCAGCATTTT. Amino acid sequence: CSVGQSNQPQHF.